This T cell receptor (beta chain) appears in the sequencing data of a study of regulatory T cells in long-lasting Graves disease. About the study: For under 3 months, newly diagnosed Graves' patients had been taking antithyroid drugs. Notes on the study in general: It was in persistent disease that TRBV28, TRBJ1-2 and TRBJ2-5 were favored.

This clonotype appeared many times. What it binds is unknown. The germline gives CDR1 SGHTA, CDR2 FQGNSA. The ends were cut back, 3 bases at V and 7 bases at J, with 13 bases in the middle. This CDR3 is 14 amino acids long. Arm-PCR with iRepertoire HTBI primers amplified the CDR3 regions for these TCR beta libraries. TCRdb reprocessed the multiplex PCR reads via MiXCR and lists one record per CDR3 protein. Seen here are some 330,000 distinct CDR3 sequences, about 12% observed once, and the top ten hold approximately 17%. Sample time point: newly diagnosed GD, antithyroid drugs for less than 3 months. RNA isolated from PBMCs was used to make the TCR library. Patients all came to the study from an endocrinology department in Xi'an, China. The data were also submitted as part of a second study, on T cells in Graves' hyperthyroidism and ophthalmopathy.

The sequence derives from a woman aged 18-29 years with Graves disease. The chain combines TRBV7-2 with TRBJ1-5, with D tentatively TRBD1 (5 bases). This specimen was peripheral blood mononuclear cells (PBMCs), taken at new diagnosis, from a patient treated with antithyroid drugs. CDR3 sequence (DNA): TGTGCCAGCAGCTTCGGGACTTACAAACAGCCCCAGCATTTT. Protein: CASSFGTYKQPQHF.